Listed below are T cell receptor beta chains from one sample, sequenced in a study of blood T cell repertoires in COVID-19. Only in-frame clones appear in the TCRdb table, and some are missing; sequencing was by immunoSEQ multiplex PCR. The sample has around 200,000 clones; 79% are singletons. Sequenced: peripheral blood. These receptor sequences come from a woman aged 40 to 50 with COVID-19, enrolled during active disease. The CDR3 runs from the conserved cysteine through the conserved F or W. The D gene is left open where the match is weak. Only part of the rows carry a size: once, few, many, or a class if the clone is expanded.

CDR3aa: CASSVGGTGNSPLHF
CDR3nt: TGTGCCAGCAGCGTTGGCGGGACAGGAAATTCACCCCTCCACTTT
j_gene: TRBJ1-6
abundance: -
v_gene: TRBV9
d_gene: TRBD1

CDR3aa: CASSLTAKRGQKLFF
CDR3nt: TGTGCCAGCAGTTTAACAGCGAAGAGGGGACAGAAACTGTTTTTT
j_gene: TRBJ1-4
abundance: -
v_gene: TRBV28
d_gene: TRBD1

CDR3aa: CAWSVRENTEAFF
CDR3nt: TGTGCCTGGAGTGTTCGGGAGAACACTGAAGCTTTCTTT
j_gene: TRBJ1-1
abundance: -
v_gene: TRBV30
d_gene: -

CDR3aa: CASSLAAGQTYNEQFF
CDR3nt: TGTGCCAGCAGCTTAGCGGCGGGACAGACATACAATGAGCAGTTCTTC
j_gene: TRBJ2-1
abundance: -
v_gene: TRBV7-6
d_gene: -

CDR3aa: CASSFDSYNSPLHF
CDR3nt: TGTGCCAGCAGCTTCGACAGTTATAATTCACCCCTCCACTTT
j_gene: TRBJ1-6
abundance: -
v_gene: TRBV7-9
d_gene: -

CDR3aa: CASSSRGGENWFF
CDR3nt: TGTGCCAGCAGTTCGCGTGGAGGAGAGAATTGGTTCTTC
j_gene: TRBJ2-1
abundance: -
v_gene: TRBV5-4
d_gene: -

CDR3aa: CAWSLPGGHSNQPQHF
CDR3nt: TGTGCCTGGAGTCTCCCCGGCGGACACAGCAATCAGCCCCAGCATTTT
j_gene: TRBJ1-5
abundance: once
v_gene: TRBV30
d_gene: -

CDR3aa: CASSPREAGNYGYTF
CDR3nt: TGTGCCAGCAGCCCCCGGGAGGCAGGGAACTATGGCTACACCTTC
j_gene: TRBJ1-2
abundance: -
v_gene: TRBV6-6
d_gene: -

CDR3aa: CASSNRGDTEAFF
CDR3nt: TGCGCCAGCAGCAACCGGGGAGACACTGAAGCTTTCTTT
j_gene: TRBJ1-1
abundance: -
v_gene: TRBV5-1
d_gene: -

CDR3aa: CASNQEGDQPQHF
CDR3nt: TGTGCCAGCAACCAAGAGGGGGATCAGCCCCAGCATTTT
j_gene: TRBJ1-5
abundance: once
v_gene: TRBV6-5
d_gene: -

CDR3aa: CASSLQGSSYNEQFF
CDR3nt: TGCGCCAGCAGCTTGCAGGGAAGCTCCTACAATGAGCAGTTCTTC
j_gene: TRBJ2-1
abundance: -
v_gene: TRBV5-1
d_gene: -

CDR3aa: CASSQDPSLKWGNYGYTF
CDR3nt: TGCGCCAGCAGCCAAGATCCCTCCCTAAAGTGGGGCAACTATGGCTACACCTTC
j_gene: TRBJ1-2
abundance: -
v_gene: TRBV4-1
d_gene: -

CDR3aa: CASSSTGTNSYEQYF
CDR3nt: TGTGCCAGCAGTTCAACCGGGACAAACTCCTACGAGCAGTACTTC
j_gene: TRBJ2-7
abundance: -
v_gene: TRBV5-4
d_gene: -

CDR3aa: CASSLGLAGGRGTGELFF
CDR3nt: TGTGCCAGTAGTCTAGGACTAGCGGGAGGGCGGGGCACCGGGGAGCTGTTTTTT
j_gene: TRBJ2-2
abundance: -
v_gene: TRBV19
d_gene: TRBD2

CDR3aa: CASSQGGGGRETQYF
CDR3nt: TGCGCCAGCAGCCAAGGAGGGGGGGGAAGGGAGACCCAGTACTTC
j_gene: TRBJ2-5
abundance: -
v_gene: TRBV4-1
d_gene: -

CDR3aa: CAMTSETGELFF
CDR3nt: TGTGCCATGACTAGCGAGACCGGGGAGCTGTTTTTT
j_gene: TRBJ2-2
abundance: -
v_gene: TRBV10-3
d_gene: TRBD2

CDR3aa: CASKGAGNEKLFF
CDR3nt: TGTGCCAGTAAGGGGGCGGGGAACGAAAAACTGTTTTTT
j_gene: TRBJ1-4
abundance: -
v_gene: TRBV19
d_gene: TRBD1

CDR3aa: CASVEGLMDEQFF
CDR3nt: TGTGCCAGCGTGGAGGGCCTAATGGATGAGCAGTTCTTC
j_gene: TRBJ2-1
abundance: -
v_gene: TRBV7-9
d_gene: -

CDR3aa: CAISESQNSPLHF
CDR3nt: TGTGCCATCAGTGAGTCCCAAAATTCACCCCTCCACTTT
j_gene: TRBJ1-6
abundance: -
v_gene: TRBV10-3
d_gene: -